This TCR beta chain was recorded in a study of molecular identifiers for immune sequencing clone quantification. TCRdb analysed the PCR reads with MiXCR anew, one entry per CDR3 protein. The table has 460,000 or so distinct CDR3 sequences, around 23% seen once. Germline V lookup: CDR1 SGHTS, CDR2 YDEGEE. Trimming stripped 5 bases from V and 4 bases from J, with 12 bases between. CDR3 size: 13 residues. Ten or more counts support this clonotype. The sequencing input was naive CD8+ T cells from blood, with Jurkat cell RNA spiked in. Subset described: FACS-sorted CD8+CD4-CCR7+CD45RA+ naive T cells. The J gene is TRBJ1-1, the V gene TRBV5-8; D is ambiguous. The receptor's source is a human donor in good health. Some libraries in this study had Jurkat cell RNA spiked in. The CDR3 loop is CASSLTPSTEAFF. CDR3 coding DNA: TGTGCCAGCAGTCTGACCCCTAGCACTGAAGCTTTCTTT.